What follows are 23 T cell receptor beta chains derived from one specimen sequenced in a study of Graves' ophthalmopathy and Graves' hyperthyroidism. Amplified TCR beta CDR3 regions were obtained using RNA transcripts as template. RT-PCR was first run with HTBI primers, then multiplex PCR in a second round. TCRdb ran MiXCR on the multiplex PCR reads and lists one entry per CDR3 protein. This table has hundreds of thousands of distinct CDR3 sequences, about 24% appearing once. The sample comprised peripheral blood. These receptors were taken from a woman aged 18-30 years with stable Graves' hyperthyroidism. Some clones in this sample may be carry-over from other donors' samples.

This clonotype was observed at least ten times. The V and J genes are TRBV6-1 and TRBJ2-7; D is perhaps TRBD2 (6 bases). Germline V gene data show CDR1 as MNHNS and CDR2 as SASEGT. V lost 3 bases, J lost 0 bases, and 15 bases lay in between. The CDR3 runs 16 residues. The CDR3 DNA is TGTGCCAGCAGTGAGATTGCGGGACCGACCTCCTACGAGCAGTACTTC. Translated: CASSEIAGPTSYEQYF.

This chain links TRBV27 with TRBJ2-7; 8 bases are a match to TRBD1. CDR3 length equals 14 residues. Germline V gene data show CDR1 as MNHEY and CDR2 as SMNVEV (reference sequence). The V gene end was trimmed by 3 bases and the J gene end by 5 bases; junction bases not matched to a gene: 6. This chain's CDR3 is CASSLSDRAHEQYF. In DNA form, the CDR3 reads TGTGCCAGCAGTTTGTCGGACAGGGCCCACGAGCAGTACTTC.

This clonotype has a handful of counts. The CDR3 nucleotides read TGTGCCAGCACCCCGGGACTTCGAGCAACGAGCTCCTACAATGAGCAGTTCTTC. Translating gives CASTPGLRATSSYNEQFF. This rearrangement joins TRBV3-1 to TRBJ2-1; the D gene is possibly TRBD2 (6 bases). Trimming left V 7 bases short and J 0 bases short, with 22 bases between. Germline values: CDR1 LGHDT, CDR2 YNNKEL (reference sequence). This CDR3 comprises 18 residues.

This clonotype has at least ten counts. The chain couples TRBV29-1 to TRBJ2-7; a weak D match, TRBD1 (6 bases). The V and J ends lost 6 bases and 1 base respectively, with 13 bases between them. The CDR3 totals 13 residues. Looked up from germline, CDR1 is SQVTM and CDR2 is ANQGSEA. The CDR3 DNA reads TGCAGCGTCGCCCGGGACACTTCCTACGAGCAGTACTTC. It encodes CSVARDTSYEQYF.

The table lists this clonotype with many counts. The CDR3 bases are TGTGCCAGCAGCCACGGGACTTATTTTTACGAGCAGTACTTC. Amino acids: CASSHGTYFYEQYF. The chain employs TRBV5-6 and TRBJ2-7, with a tentative D call TRBD2 (6 bases). This CDR3 comprises 14 residues. CDR1 SGHDT and CDR2 YYEEEE come from the germline V gene. V shed 4 bases and J shed 4 bases, with 15 bases lying between them.

The V gene is TRBV29-1, the J gene TRBJ2-7; D may be TRBD1 or TRBD2 (5 bases each). Trimming took 7 bases from V and 3 from J, leaving 13 bases between them. The CDR3 is 12 amino acids. Germline assignment: CDR1 SQVTM and CDR2 ANQGSEA. CDR3 DNA sequence: TGCAGCGCGGGACCGACCTACTACGAGCAGTACTTC. Translated: CSAGPTYYEQYF.

The chain is built from TRBV6-1 and TRBJ1-2; TRBD1 is a possible D gene (5 bases). CDR3 length: 15 amino acids. Germline CDR1 is MNHNS and CDR2 is SASEGT. V lost 6 bases and J 3 bases, leaving 17 bases between the germline ends. CDR3 sequence: CASSGGDGIYYGYTF. In DNA form, the CDR3 reads TGTGCCAGCAGCGGGGGTGACGGAATTTACTATGGCTACACCTTC.

This clonotype has ten or more counts. The junction does not match germline at one end; this may be a read error. The chain joins TRBV7-2 to TRBJ2-7; D unclear. Germline V gene lookup returns CDR1 SGHTA and CDR2 FQGNSA. The CDR3 has 13 amino acids. As DNA, the CDR3 is TGTGCCAACAGCTTGGGCCTGTACTACGAGCAGTACTTC. Translated, it gives CANSLGLYYEQYF.

This clonotype was found many times. The genes are TRBV4-1 and TRBJ1-2; D is perhaps TRBD1 (5 bases). V was pared by 3 bases and J by 4 bases, with 15 bases between. The CDR3 runs to 15 residues. Germline V CDR1 and CDR2: MGHRA, YSYEKL. CDR3 nucleotide sequence: TGCGCCAGCAGCCATCTAGCGGGGGTTGGCTATGGCTACACCTTC. Translation gives CASSHLAGVGYGYTF.

This clonotype was counted a few times. V gene TRBV5-1 combines with J gene TRBJ1-6; TRBD1 agrees at 9 bases. Trimming cost V 1 base and J 9 bases; bases outside gene matches: 5. Germline V lookup: CDR1 SGHRS, CDR2 YFSETQ. This CDR3 has 15 amino acids. The CDR3 bases are TGCGCCAGCAGCTTGCCCGGGACAGGGTTTTCACCCCTCCACTTT. Its protein product is CASSLPGTGFSPLHF. Based on the CDR3 plus reference TRBV5-1 and TRBJ1-6, the full variable domain is KAGVTQTPRYLIKTRGQQVTLSCSPISGHRSVSWYQQTPGQGLQFLFEYFSETQRNKGNFPGRFSGRQFSNSRSEMNVSTLELGDSALYLCASSLPGTGFSPLHFGNGTRLTVT.

This clonotype was observed at least ten times. V usage is TRBV27 and J usage is TRBJ1-5; a possible D gene is TRBD1 (5 bases). CDR3 size: 15 residues. V dropped 2 bases and J dropped 4 bases, with 12 bases sitting between them. Germline CDR1 is MNHEY and CDR2 is SMNVEV (reference sequence). The CDR3 sequence is CASSLREDTNQPQHF. In DNA form, the CDR3 reads TGTGCCAGCAGTTTAAGGGAGGACACAAATCAGCCCCAGCATTTT.

The rearrangement uses TRBV6-2 or TRBV6-3 and TRBJ2-7; D remains unclear. V lost 2 bases and J 2 bases, leaving 10 bases between the germline ends. From germline, CDR1 is MNHEY and CDR2 SVGEGT. The CDR3 extends over 14 amino acids. CDR3 coding DNA: TGTGCCAGCAGTTACCGCAGGCTTCCCTACGAGCAGTACTTC. This gives the protein CASSYRRLPYEQYF.

As regards this clonotype: A read error may explain this, as a much larger clone is one base away. The chain joins TRBV9 to TRBJ1-2; D remains ambiguous. The CDR3 runs to 20 residues. The germline V gene encodes CDR1 SGDLS and CDR2 YYNGEE. The CDR3, as DNA: TGTGCCAGCAGCGTAGGCTGGGTACCAGGCGCATCTTCTGTTAACTATGGCTGCACCTTC. Its translation: CASSVGWVPGASSVNYGCTF.

This chain joins TRBV4-2 and TRBJ1-5, with 7 bases fitting TRBD1. The ends lost 0 bases at V and 4 bases at J; junction bases unmatched: 3. From germline, CDR1 is LGHNA and CDR2 YNFKEQ. The CDR3 is made up of 15 amino acids. The CDR3 DNA reads as TGTGCCAGCAGCCAAGAGTTGGGACAGAATCAGCCCCAGCATTTT. Residues: CASSQELGQNQPQHF.

For the CDR3, the DNA is TGTGCCAGCAGCGCCGTCCGTTCACAAAGGGGTGGCTACACCTTC. It codes for CASSAVRSQRGGYTF. V usage is TRBV7-8 and J usage is TRBJ1-2, with D tentatively TRBD1 (5 bases). CDR3 size: 15 residues. The germline V and J ends were trimmed by 5 bases and 7 bases, with 20 bases remaining between them. Germline CDR1 and CDR2: SGHVS and FQNEAQ. Looking up the rest from reference TRBV7-8 and TRBJ1-2 gives the full variable domain: GAGVSQSPRYKVAKRGQDVALRCDPISGHVSLFWYQQALGQGPEFLTYFQNEAQLDKSGLPSDRFFAERPEGSVSTLKIQRTQQEDSAVYLCASSAVRSQRGGYTFGSGTRLTVV.

This clonotype has at least ten counts. V usage is TRBV20-1 and J usage is TRBJ2-7, with a weak D call TRBD2 (6 bases). The V gene lost 3 bases and the J gene lost 6 bases, with 12 bases spanning the gap. This CDR3 contains 12 residues. Per the germline V gene, CDR1 is DFQATT and CDR2 is SNEGSKA (reference sequence). Here the CDR3 DNA reads TGCAGTGCTAGGAGGGGACTTTCCGAGCAGTACTTC. Protein: CSARRGLSEQYF.

There are a few counts of this clonotype. The V call is TRBV12-3 or TRBV12-4, the J call TRBJ2-2; 10 bases fit TRBD2. The CDR3 extends over 17 amino acids. The trim removed 5 bases at V and 3 bases at J, leaving 9 bases unmatched. In nucleotides, the CDR3 is TGTGCCAGCAGTCCAACGCTAGCGGGAGCTTACACCGGGGAGCTGTTTTTT. Translation: CASSPTLAGAYTGELFF.

This clonotype was counted ten times or more. The genes are TRBV6-5 and TRBJ1-1; the match to TRBD1 covers 9 bases. After removal of 4 bases from V and 7 bases from J, the junction contained 10 bases not matched to a gene. CDR3 length: 15 residues. Germline V gene sequence: CDR1 MNHEY, CDR2 SVGAGI. For the CDR3, the DNA is TGTGCCAGCAGTTTCCGGGACAGGGTAAGCGGTGAAGCTTTCTTT. This codes for CASSFRDRVSGEAFF.

The table lists this clonotype with many counts. The chain has TRBV19 and TRBJ1-1; D is undetermined. Germline CDR1 LNHDA, CDR2 SQIVND (reference sequence). This CDR3 region has 12 residues. Trimming removed 3 bases from V and 10 bases from J, with 12 bases in between. In DNA, the CDR3 is TGTGCCAGTAGTATTGAGGGCGCTTCAGCTTTCTTT. This codes for CASSIEGASAFF.

This clonotype has more than one count but fewer than ten. This chain connects TRBV4-2 to TRBJ2-2, with TRBD2 identical over 10 bases. The CDR3 covers 17 residues. The germline V gene has CDR1 LGHNA and CDR2 YNFKEQ. V was clipped by 2 bases and J by 0 bases; unmatched bases: 3. The CDR3 DNA reads TGTGCCAGCAGCCAATTTAGCGGGGGGTCGAACACCGGGGAGCTGTTTTTT. Its translation is CASSQFSGGSNTGELFF.

The rearrangement joins TRBV12-3 or TRBV12-4 to TRBJ1-5; D gene ambiguous. There are 13 residues in the CDR3. Trimming removed 1 base from V and 13 bases from J, with 14 bases in between. The CDR3, as DNA: TGTGCCAGCAGTTTAGGGGCAGTCCAAAGGCAGCATTTT. Translation gives CASSLGAVQRQHF.

Ten or more counts support this clonotype. The V and J genes are TRBV5-1 and TRBJ2-7; 10 bases map to TRBD2. CDR3 size: 18 residues. Germline V gives CDR1 SGHRS, CDR2 YFSETQ. V was clipped by 1 base and J by 2 bases; unmatched bases: 12. The CDR3 loop reads CASSLFASGSREPYEQYF. The CDR3, as DNA: TGCGCCAGCAGCTTGTTTGCTAGCGGGAGCAGGGAACCCTACGAGCAGTACTTC.

The chain carries TRBV6-5 and TRBJ2-5; 7 bases are a match to TRBD2. The trim removed 4 bases at V and 3 bases at J, leaving 8 bases unmatched. Germline assignment: CDR1 MNHEY and CDR2 SVGAGI. This CDR3 is built from 15 residues. CDR3 in amino acids: CASSLRGTNEETQYF. The DNA for the CDR3 is TGTGCCAGCAGTTTGCGCGGGACTAATGAAGAGACCCAGTACTTC.